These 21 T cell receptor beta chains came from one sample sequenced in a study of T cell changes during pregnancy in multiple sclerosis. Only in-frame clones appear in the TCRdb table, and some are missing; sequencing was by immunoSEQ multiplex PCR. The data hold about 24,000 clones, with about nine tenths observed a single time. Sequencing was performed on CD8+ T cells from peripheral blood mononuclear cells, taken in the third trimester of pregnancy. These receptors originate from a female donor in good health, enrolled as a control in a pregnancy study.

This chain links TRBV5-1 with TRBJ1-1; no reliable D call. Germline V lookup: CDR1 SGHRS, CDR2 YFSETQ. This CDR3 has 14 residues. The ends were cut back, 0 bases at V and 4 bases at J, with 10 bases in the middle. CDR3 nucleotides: TGCGCCAGCAGCTTGGGGACGGGATCCACTGAAGCTTTCTTT. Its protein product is CASSLGTGSTEAFF.

The CDR3 sequence: CASSILAGYNEQFF. The CDR3 DNA sequence: TGTGCCAGTAGTATACTAGCGGGGTACAATGAGCAGTTCTTC. The rearrangement uses TRBV19 and TRBJ2-1; 9 positions agree with TRBD2. This CDR3 has 14 amino acids. CDR1 and CDR2 from the germline V gene are LNHDA and SQIVND (reference sequence). The V segment lost 2 bases and the J segment 4 bases; nucleotides outside the gene matches: 0. The complete variable domain, with remaining parts taken from reference TRBV19 and TRBJ2-1, reads DGGITQSPKYLFRKEGQNVTLSCEQNLNHDAMYWYRQDPGQGLRLIYYSQIVNDFQKGDIAEGYSVSREKKESFPLTVTSAQKNPTAFYLCASSILAGYNEQFFGPGTRLTVL.

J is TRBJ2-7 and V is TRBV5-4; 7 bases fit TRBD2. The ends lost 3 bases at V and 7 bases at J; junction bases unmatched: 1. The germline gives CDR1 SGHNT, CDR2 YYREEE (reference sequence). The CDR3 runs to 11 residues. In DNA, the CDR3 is TGTGCCAGCAGCTGGGGGGGGGAGCAGTACTTC. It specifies CASSWGGEQYF.

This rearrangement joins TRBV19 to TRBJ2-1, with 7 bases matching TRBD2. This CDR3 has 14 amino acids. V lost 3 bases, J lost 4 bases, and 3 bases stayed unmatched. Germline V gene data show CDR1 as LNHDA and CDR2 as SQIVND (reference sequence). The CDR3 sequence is CASSIAGVYNEQFF. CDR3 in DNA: TGTGCCAGTAGTATCGCGGGGGTTTACAATGAGCAGTTCTTC.

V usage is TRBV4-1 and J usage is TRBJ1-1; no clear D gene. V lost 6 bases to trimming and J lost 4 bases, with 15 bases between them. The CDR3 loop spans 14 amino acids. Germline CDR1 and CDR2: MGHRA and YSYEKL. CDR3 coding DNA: TGCGCCAGCAGGTTTGGAGATGCGAGCACTGAAGCTTTCTTT. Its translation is CASRFGDASTEAFF.

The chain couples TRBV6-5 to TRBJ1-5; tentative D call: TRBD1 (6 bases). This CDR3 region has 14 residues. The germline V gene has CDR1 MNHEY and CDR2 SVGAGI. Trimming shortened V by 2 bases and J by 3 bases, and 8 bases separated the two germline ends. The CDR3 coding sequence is TGTGCCAGCAGTTACGGGGGCGTCAATCAGCCCCAGCATTTT. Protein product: CASSYGGVNQPQHF.

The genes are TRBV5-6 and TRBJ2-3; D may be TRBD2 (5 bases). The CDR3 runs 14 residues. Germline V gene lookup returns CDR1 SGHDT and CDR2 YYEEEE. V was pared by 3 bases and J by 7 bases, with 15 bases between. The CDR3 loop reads CASSYLAHRNTQYF. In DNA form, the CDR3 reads TGTGCCAGCAGCTATCTAGCCCACAGAAATACGCAGTATTTT.

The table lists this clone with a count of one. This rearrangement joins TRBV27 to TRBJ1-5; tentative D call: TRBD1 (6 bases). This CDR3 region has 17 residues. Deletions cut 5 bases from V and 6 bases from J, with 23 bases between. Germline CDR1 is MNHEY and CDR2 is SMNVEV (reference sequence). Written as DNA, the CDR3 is TGTGCCAGCAGTCAAATTATAACAGGGATGGAACCTCAGCCCCAGCATTTT. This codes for CASSQIITGMEPQPQHF.

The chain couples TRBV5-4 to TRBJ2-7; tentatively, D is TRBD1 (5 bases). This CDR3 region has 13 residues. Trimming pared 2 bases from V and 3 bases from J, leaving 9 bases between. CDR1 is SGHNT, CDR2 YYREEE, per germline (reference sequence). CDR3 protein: CASSFGAHYEQYF. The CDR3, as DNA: TGTGCCAGCAGCTTTGGGGCGCACTACGAGCAGTACTTC.

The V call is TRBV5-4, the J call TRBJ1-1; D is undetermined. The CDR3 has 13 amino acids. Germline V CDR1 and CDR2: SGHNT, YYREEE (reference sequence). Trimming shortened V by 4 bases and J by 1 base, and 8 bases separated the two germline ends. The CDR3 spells CASSLTENTEAFF. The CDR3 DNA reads TGTGCCAGCAGCCTTACAGAGAACACTGAAGCTTTCTTT.

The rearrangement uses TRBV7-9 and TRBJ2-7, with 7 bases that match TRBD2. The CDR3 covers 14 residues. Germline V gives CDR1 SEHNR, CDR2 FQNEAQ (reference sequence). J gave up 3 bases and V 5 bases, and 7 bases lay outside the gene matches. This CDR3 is CASSTSGESYEQYF. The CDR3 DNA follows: TGTGCCAGCAGCACCAGCGGGGAGAGCTACGAGCAGTACTTC.

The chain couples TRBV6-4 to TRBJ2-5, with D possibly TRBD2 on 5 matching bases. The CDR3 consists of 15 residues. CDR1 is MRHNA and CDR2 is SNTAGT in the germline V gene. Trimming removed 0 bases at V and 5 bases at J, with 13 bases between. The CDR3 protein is CASSDSAGEMETQYF. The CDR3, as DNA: TGTGCCAGCAGTGACTCTGCTGGGGAGATGGAGACCCAGTACTTC.

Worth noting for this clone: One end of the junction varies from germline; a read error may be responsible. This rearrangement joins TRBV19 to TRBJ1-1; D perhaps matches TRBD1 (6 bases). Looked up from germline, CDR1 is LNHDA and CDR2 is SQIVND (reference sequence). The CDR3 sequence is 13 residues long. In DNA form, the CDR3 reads TGTGCCAGTAGTATGCAGGGGAACCCTGAAGCTTTCTTT. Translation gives CASSMQGNPEAFF.

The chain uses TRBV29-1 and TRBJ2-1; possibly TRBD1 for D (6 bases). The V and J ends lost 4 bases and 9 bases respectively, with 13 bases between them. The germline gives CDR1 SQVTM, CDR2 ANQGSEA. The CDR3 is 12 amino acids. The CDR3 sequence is CSVALSDSEQFF. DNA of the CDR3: TGCAGCGTTGCGCTCTCGGACAGTGAGCAGTTCTTC.

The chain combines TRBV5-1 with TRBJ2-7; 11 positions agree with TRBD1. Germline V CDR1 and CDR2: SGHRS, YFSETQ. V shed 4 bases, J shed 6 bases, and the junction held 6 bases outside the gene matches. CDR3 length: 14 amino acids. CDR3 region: CASSDRDRGFEQYF. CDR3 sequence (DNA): TGCGCCAGCAGCGACCGGGACAGGGGGTTCGAGCAGTACTTC.

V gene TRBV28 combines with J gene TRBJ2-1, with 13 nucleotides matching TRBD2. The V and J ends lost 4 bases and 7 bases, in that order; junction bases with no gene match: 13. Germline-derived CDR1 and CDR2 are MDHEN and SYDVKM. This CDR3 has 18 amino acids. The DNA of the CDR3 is TGTGCCAGCAGTTACCCAGATCGGACTAGCGGGAGCCTAAATGAGCAGTTCTTC. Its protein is CASSYPDRTSGSLNEQFF.

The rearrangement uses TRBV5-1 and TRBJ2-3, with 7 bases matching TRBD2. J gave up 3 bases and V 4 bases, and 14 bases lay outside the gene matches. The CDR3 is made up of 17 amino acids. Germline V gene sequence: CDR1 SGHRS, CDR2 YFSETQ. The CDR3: CASSVEPGLGGTDTQYF. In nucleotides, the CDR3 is TGCGCCAGCAGCGTAGAGCCGGGACTCGGGGGGACAGATACGCAGTATTTT.

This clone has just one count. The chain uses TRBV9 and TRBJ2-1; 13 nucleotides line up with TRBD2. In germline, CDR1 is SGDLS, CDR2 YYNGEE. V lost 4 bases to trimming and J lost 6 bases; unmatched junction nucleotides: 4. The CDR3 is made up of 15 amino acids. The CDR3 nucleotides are TGTGCCAGCAGCTTCACTAGCGGGAGGGGCAATGAGCAGTTCTTC. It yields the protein CASSFTSGRGNEQFF. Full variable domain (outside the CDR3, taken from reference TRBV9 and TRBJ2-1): DSGVTQTPKHLITATGQRVTLRCSPRSGDLSVYWYQQSLDQGLQFLIQYYNGEERAKGNILERFSAQQFPDLHSELNLSSLELGDSALYFCASSFTSGRGNEQFFGPGTRLTVL.

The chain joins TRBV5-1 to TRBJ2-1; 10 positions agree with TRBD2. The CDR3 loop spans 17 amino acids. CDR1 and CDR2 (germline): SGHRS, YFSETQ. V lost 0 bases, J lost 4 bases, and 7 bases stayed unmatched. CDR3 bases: TGCGCCAGCAGCTTGGAGAGGCTAGCGGGGGTTTACAATGAGCAGTTCTTC. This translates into CASSLERLAGVYNEQFF.

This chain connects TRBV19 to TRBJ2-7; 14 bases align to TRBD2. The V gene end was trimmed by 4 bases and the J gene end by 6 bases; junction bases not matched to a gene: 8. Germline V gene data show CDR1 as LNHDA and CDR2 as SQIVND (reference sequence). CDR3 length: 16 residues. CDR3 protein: CASSKGLAGGSGEQYF. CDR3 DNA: TGTGCCAGTAGTAAAGGACTAGCGGGAGGCTCTGGCGAGCAGTACTTC.

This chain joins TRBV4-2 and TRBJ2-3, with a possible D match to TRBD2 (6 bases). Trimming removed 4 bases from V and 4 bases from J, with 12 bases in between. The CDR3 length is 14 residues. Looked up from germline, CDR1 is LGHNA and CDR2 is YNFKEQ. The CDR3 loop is CASSPRLEPDTQYF. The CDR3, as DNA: TGTGCCAGCAGCCCCCGACTAGAACCAGATACGCAGTATTTT.